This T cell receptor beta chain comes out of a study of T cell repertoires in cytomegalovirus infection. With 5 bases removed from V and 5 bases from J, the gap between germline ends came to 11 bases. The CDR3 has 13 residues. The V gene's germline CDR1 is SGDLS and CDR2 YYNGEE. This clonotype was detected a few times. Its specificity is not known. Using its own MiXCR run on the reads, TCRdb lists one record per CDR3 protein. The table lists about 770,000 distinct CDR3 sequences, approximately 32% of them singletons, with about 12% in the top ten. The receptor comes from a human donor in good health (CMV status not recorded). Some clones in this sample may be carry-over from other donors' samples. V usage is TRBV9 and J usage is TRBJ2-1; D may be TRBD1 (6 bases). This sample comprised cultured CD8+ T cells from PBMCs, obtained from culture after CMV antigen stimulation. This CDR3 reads CASSHQGNNEQFF. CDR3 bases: TGTGCCAGCAGTCATCAGGGGAACAATGAGCAGTTCTTC.